These T cell receptor beta chains were read from a single sample in a study of blood T cells in healthy people across ages. TCRdb reprocessed the 5' RACE reads via MiXCR and lists one record per CDR3 protein. The top ten clones hold 8.7% of a sample with roughly 550,000 distinct CDR3 sequences, around 24% of them seen once. The same sample was also used in a study of T cells of mothers and their children.

Material: blood. Receptors were obtained from a boy aged 10-17 years in good health. Both conserved end residues are part of each CDR3. A D gene is named only where the DNA matches it firmly. A row's size may be missing; if present it is once, few, many or a size class.

clone_size d_call j_call v_call cdr3_nt cdr3_aa
. . TRBJ1-1 TRBV12-3/TRBV12-4 TGTGCCAGCAGCCGAGACAGGTGGAACACTGAAGCCTTCTTT CASSRDRWNTEAFF
. . TRBJ2-5 TRBV20-1 TGCGGTGCTAGAGATTACCTCACGTACCAAGAGACCCAGTACTTC CGARDYLTYQETQYF
. TRBD1 TRBJ1-2 TRBV4-1 TGCGCCAGCAGCCAATCTTCCGGGACAGGGTTTCTGTATGGCTACACCTTC CASSQSSGTGFLYGYTF
. TRBD1 TRBJ1-2 TRBV5-5 TGTGCCAGCAGCTTGGAGGACAGGGGGCGCGTCTATGGCTACACCTTC CASSLEDRGRVYGYTF
few TRBD1 TRBJ2-3 TRBV4-3 TGCGCCAGCAGCCAGGGGACAGGGGTTTTCCCAACAGATACGCAGTATTTT CASSQGTGVFPTDTQYF
. TRBD1 TRBJ1-2 TRBV12-3/TRBV12-4 TGTGCCAGCAGCAACAGGGGAGGCGGCTACACCTTC CASSNRGGGYTF
. . TRBJ1-4 TRBV6-5 TGTGCCAGCAGTTACTCGGTCGGGGGAGCGGCTAATGAAAAACTGTTTTTT CASSYSVGGAANEKLFF
. . TRBJ2-7 TRBV5-1 TGCGCCGGCAGCTTGGAACAGAACGAGCAGTACTTC CAGSLEQNEQYF
. . TRBJ2-1 TRBV29-1 TGCAGCGTTGAACGCCCTAGCAGTGAGCAGTTCTTC CSVERPSSEQFF
few TRBD2 TRBJ2-1 TRBV4-2 TGTGCCAGCAGCCAAGACCGGGACTACCCGTCCTACAATGAGCAGTTCTTC CASSQDRDYPSYNEQFF
. TRBD2 TRBJ2-1 TRBV12-3/TRBV12-4 TGTGCCAGCAGTTTGGGTCGCGGACTAGCCCCTCCTGGCTCCTACAATGAGCAGTTCTTC CASSLGRGLAPPGSYNEQFF
. . TRBJ1-4 TRBV12-3/TRBV12-4 TGTGCCAGCAGTCCCGATGAGCCCAGGGGAAAACTATTTTTT CASSPDEPRGKLFF
. . TRBJ2-7 TRBV2 TGTGCCAGCAGGGGGTTGGTGGACGAGCAGTACTTC CASRGLVDEQYF
. . TRBJ2-3 TRBV4-2 TGTGCCAGCAGCCAATCAGGCTCTGCTAGCGTAGATACGCAGTATTTT CASSQSGSASVDTQYF
. . TRBJ1-1 TRBV6-1 TGTGCCAGCAGTGAAAGGGTGTTGAACACTGAAGCTTTCTTT CASSERVLNTEAFF
. . TRBJ2-1 TRBV5-1 TGCGCCAGCAGCTTGGTGCCGGGGACCGAAAACAATGAGCAGTTCTTC CASSLVPGTENNEQFF
few . TRBJ1-1 TRBV7-3 TGTGCCAGCAGCTTGAACAGGCGGAGCACTGAAGCTTTCTTT CASSLNRRSTEAFF
few . TRBJ2-7 TRBV20-1 TGCAGTGCCGACCCACAGGGAGTCGACGAGCAGCACTTC CSADPQGVDEQHF
. . TRBJ2-7 TRBV29-1 TGCAGCGTTCTATCAGCAAAGAGCTCCTACGAGCAGTACTTC CSVLSAKSSYEQYF
. TRBD1 TRBJ2-7 TRBV20-1 TGCAGTGCTAGAGGGGACAGGGGGATTTACGAGCAGTACTTC CSARGDRGIYEQYF
few TRBD1 TRBJ2-7 TRBV20-1 TGCAGTGCTAGGTCTTCTGGGACAGCCGCCTACGAGCAGTACTTC CSARSSGTAAYEQYF
few . TRBJ1-4 TRBV6-6 TGTGCCAGCAGTCTAGACCCCAGGGCCGGTTTTGGGAAACTGTTTTTT CASSLDPRAGFGKLFF
. . TRBJ1-2 TRBV24-1 TGCGCGGGACCAATTTCTAACTATGGCTACACCTTC CAGPISNYGYTF
. . TRBJ2-2 TRBV28 TGTGCCAGCAGCCAATGGGACGGAAACACCGGGGAGCTGTTTTTT CASSQWDGNTGELFF
. . TRBJ1-2 TRBV20-1 TGCAGTGCCCGAACCGACGGTAACTACGGCTACACCTTC CSARTDGNYGYTF
. TRBD1 TRBJ2-1 TRBV6-1 TGTGCCAGCAGGGGACCGGACAGGGGGTCGTACAATGAGCAGTTCTTC CASRGPDRGSYNEQFF
. . TRBJ2-5 TRBV7-9 TGTGCCAGCAGCTCTCGGGGGAATCAAGAGACCCAGTACTTC CASSSRGNQETQYF
. TRBD1 TRBJ1-2 TRBV5-5 TGTGCCAGCAGCTTCCGGGACAGGGAACCCCCTAATGCGGGCTACACCTTC CASSFRDREPPNAGYTF
. TRBD2 TRBJ2-7 TRBV7-2 TGTGCCAGCAGCTTCGGGACTAGCGGGGGTAGCTCCTACGAGCAGTACTTC CASSFGTSGGSSYEQYF
. . TRBJ1-1 TRBV4-3 TGCGCCAGCAGCCAAGTAGTTTATGGGAGAGAAATTGAAGCTTTCTTT CASSQVVYGREIEAFF
few TRBD1 TRBJ2-1 TRBV27 TGTGCCAGCAGTTTATCCGGGACAGGGGGCAGGGATGAGCAGTTCTTC CASSLSGTGGRDEQFF
few TRBD1 TRBJ2-7 TRBV27 TGTGCCAGCAGCTACGGTCCAGGGGGCTACGAGCAGTACTTC CASSYGPGGYEQYF
. . TRBJ2-1 TRBV7-3 TGTGCCAGCAGCAGATTTACAGTAAGCTCCTACAATGAGCAGTTCTTC CASSRFTVSSYNEQFF
. TRBD1 TRBJ2-5 TRBV30 TGTGCCCGGAGGACCGGGACAGGGGGCCTTGGCGAGACCCAGTACTTC CARRTGTGGLGETQYF
. TRBD1 TRBJ1-1 TRBV7-8 TGTGCCAGCAGCTTAGTCCGCGTCGGGACAGGGACCACTGAAGCTTTCTTT CASSLVRVGTGTTEAFF
. TRBD2 TRBJ2-6 TRBV5-5 TGTGCCAGCAGCTTGTGGGGTAGCGGGAACACTGGGGCCAACGTCCTGACTTTC CASSLWGSGNTGANVLTF
few TRBD1 TRBJ2-7 TRBV13 TGTGCCAGCAAAGACGGGACAGGGGTACACGAGCAGTACTTC CASKDGTGVHEQYF
few TRBD1 TRBJ1-2 TRBV7-2 TGTGCCAGCAGCGCACAGGGGACTAACTATGGCTACACCTTC CASSAQGTNYGYTF
. TRBD1 TRBJ2-5 TRBV7-2 TGTGCCAGCAGCAAAGGACAGGGTCAACAGACCCAGTACTTC CASSKGQGQQTQYF
. TRBD1 TRBJ1-4 TRBV7-2 TGTGCCAGCACCGAGGGGACAGGGACTGAAAAACTGTTTTTT CASTEGTGTEKLFF
few TRBD2 TRBJ2-4 TRBV27 TGTGCCAGCAGTTTGGGGGGACTAGCGGGAGTTGGTGGGGCCAAAAACATTCAGTACTTC CASSLGGLAGVGGAKNIQYF
. . TRBJ2-3 TRBV7-2 TGTGCCAGCAGCTTAGTGGGGGATACAGATACGCAGTATTTT CASSLVGDTDTQYF
. . TRBJ2-7 TRBV7-2 TGTGCCAGCAGCTTAGCGGACATTGGATACGAGCAGTACTTC CASSLADIGYEQYF
. . TRBJ2-5 TRBV5-1 TGCGCCAGCAGCCAAGGACCTTACCAAGAGACCCAGTACTTC CASSQGPYQETQYF
. TRBD1 TRBJ2-3 TRBV11-2 TGTGCCAGCAGCATAACCGGGACAGGGGGGACAGATACGCAGTATTTT CASSITGTGGTDTQYF
few TRBD1 TRBJ2-4 TRBV6-2/TRBV6-3 TGTGCCAGCAGGCATATACAGGGGGAATGGAACATTCAGTACTTC CASRHIQGEWNIQYF
few TRBD2 TRBJ2-7 TRBV27 TGTGCCAGCAGTTTATCGGGGAGGGGTGAGCTCGAGCAGTACTTC CASSLSGRGELEQYF
few . TRBJ2-5 TRBV24-1 TGTGCCACCAGTGAGCTTGGGGTGACGGGAGAGACCCAGTACTTC CATSELGVTGETQYF
. . TRBJ2-7 TRBV7-9 TGTGCCAGCAGCTTGGGGACGGTTGCTAGCTCCTACGAGCAGTACTTC CASSLGTVASSYEQYF
. . TRBJ2-1 TRBV20-1 TGCAGTGCTTCGGAGGGGGCAGGGAGGGTTAATGAGCAGTTCTTC CSASEGAGRVNEQFF